This T cell receptor (beta chain) was identified during a study of T cells in localized non-small cell lung cancer. Study-wide points: Of the top 100 tumor clones, median 57 were in adjacent lung, some 29 among its top 100. T cell clonality was highest in uninvolved adjacent lung, above tumor.

The CDR3 extends over 13 amino acids. In germline, CDR1 is MNHNY, CDR2 SVGAGI (reference sequence). Losses at the gene ends were 8 bases for V and 8 bases for J; bases not matched to a gene: 3. On this clone itself: Its specificity is unknown.

Some clones are missing from TCRdb's copy, which holds only in-frame ones; the method was immunoSEQ multiplex PCR. Among 25,000 to 35,000 clones listed, 92% were seen once. J is TRBJ1-6 and V is TRBV6-6; TRBD1 agrees at 10 bases. The sequencing used peripheral blood, collected before any cancer treatment. This clonotype was sampled from a female donor of 60 years or more with stage I lung adenocarcinoma. Written as DNA, the CDR3 is TGTGCCAGCCGGGACAGGGGCCATTCACCCCTCCACTTT. It translates to CASRDRGHSPLHF.